The subject of this entry is one T cell receptor beta chain. Its antigen is not yet known. No per-base quality is available; no much larger clone lies one base away. This sample was included in a study of T-cell reconstitution after alpha-beta-depleted transplantation in children (dated by TCRdb to the mid-2010s). Turning to the overall study: Using TCR repertoire profiling, the study quantitatively followed how T-cell immune reconstitution unfolded in children after TCRalphabeta/CD19-depleted allogeneic hematopoietic cell transplantation.

Receptors were amplified or captured by PCR. The sample was run on an Illumina HiSeq 2500. Molecular barcoding was employed in the preparation of TCR libraries, with unique molecular identifiers being used to normalize TCRbeta repertoire quantification. TCRdb took the public reads, trimmed them with fastp at Q25, ran MiXCR for clone calling and kept in-frame beta chains. Duplicate CDR3 protein sequences are folded into a single record with the most common DNA and genes. A total of hundreds of thousands of distinct CDR3 sequences appear in this sample, around 19% of them only once. Together, the top ten hold approximately 3% of the sample. V and J are truncated by 1 base and 4 bases respectively, leaving an intervening sequence of 11 bases. The germline V gene encodes CDR1 SEHNR and CDR2 FQNEAQ (reference sequence). The CDR3 goes from the cysteine to the phenylalanine over 15 residues. CDR3 DNA is the only sequence kept; it has 45 bases, read in frame from the first base.

The sample was PBMCs from the stem cell graft donor, taken from the stem cell graft. The clonotype originates from a human donor who donated a stem cell graft to a child with acute lymphoblastic leukemia. The V and J genes are TRBV7-9 and TRBJ2-1; the D gene cannot be resolved reliably. The CDR3 has the sequence CASSLGAGIYNEQFF. The DNA reads TGTGCCAGCAGCTTAGGAGCTGGGATATACAATGAGCAGTTCTTC.